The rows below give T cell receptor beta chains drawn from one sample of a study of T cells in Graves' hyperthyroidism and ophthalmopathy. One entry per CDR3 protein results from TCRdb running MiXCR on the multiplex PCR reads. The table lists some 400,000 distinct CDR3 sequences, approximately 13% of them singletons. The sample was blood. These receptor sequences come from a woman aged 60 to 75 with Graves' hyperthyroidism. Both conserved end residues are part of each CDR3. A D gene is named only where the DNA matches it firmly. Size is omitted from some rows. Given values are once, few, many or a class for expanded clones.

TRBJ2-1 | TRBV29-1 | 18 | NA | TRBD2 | CSGGTGLAGGRSRNEQFF | TGCAGCGGTGGTACGGGACTAGCGGGAGGTCGGAGTCGCAATGAGCAGTTCTTC
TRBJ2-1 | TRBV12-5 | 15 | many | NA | CASGLGLGIRNEQFF | TGTGCTAGTGGTTTGGGCTTGGGGATACGCAATGAGCAGTTCTTC
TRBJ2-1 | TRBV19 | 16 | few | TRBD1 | CASSMTGQGPYNEQFF | TGTGCCAGTAGTATGACCGGACAGGGACCCTACAATGAGCAGTTCTTC
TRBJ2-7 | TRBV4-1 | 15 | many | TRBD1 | CASSPGQLDSYEQYF | TGCGCCAGCAGCCCGGGACAGTTGGACTCCTACGAGCAGTACTTC
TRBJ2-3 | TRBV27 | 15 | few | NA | CASSPRSLSTDTQYF | TGTGCCAGCAGTCCACGTTCACTGAGCACAGATACGCAGTATTTT
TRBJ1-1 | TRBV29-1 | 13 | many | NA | CSVEALGDTEAFF | TGCAGCGTTGAAGCCCTCGGGGACACTGAAGCTTTCTTT
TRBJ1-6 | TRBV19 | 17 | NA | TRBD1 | CASSTFGQAPYSSPLHF | TGTGCCAGTAGTACTTTTGGACAGGCTCCATACAGTTCACCCCTCCACTTT
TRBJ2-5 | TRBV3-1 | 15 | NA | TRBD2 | CASIPAGGTQETQYF | TGTGCCAGCATCCCAGCGGGAGGGACCCAAGAGACCCAGTACTTC
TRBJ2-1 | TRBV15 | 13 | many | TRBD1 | CATTDRGGNEQFF | TGTGCCACGACGGACAGGGGGGGCAATGAGCAGTTCTTC
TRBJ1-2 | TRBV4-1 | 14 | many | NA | CASSQDGDFRGYTF | TGCGCCAGCAGCCAAGATGGGGATTTCCGCGGCTACACCTTC
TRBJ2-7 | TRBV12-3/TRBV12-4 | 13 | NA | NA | CASSHYSGYEQYF | TGTGCCAGCAGCCACTACTCAGGATACGAGCAGTACTTC
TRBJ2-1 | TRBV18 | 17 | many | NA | CASSPPTRTSKYNEQFF | TGTGCCAGCTCACCACCCACCCGGACGAGCAAGTACAATGAGCAGTTCTTC
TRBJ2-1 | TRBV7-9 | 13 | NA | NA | CASSLGVTDEQFF | TGTGCCAGCAGCTTAGGGGTAACAGATGAGCAGTTCTTC
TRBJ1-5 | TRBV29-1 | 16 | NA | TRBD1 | CSVLGTGGDSNQPQHF | TGCAGCGTGCTGGGGACAGGGGGCGATAGCAATCAGCCCCAGCATTTT
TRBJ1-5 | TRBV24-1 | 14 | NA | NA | CATSVGGLNQPQHF | TGTGCCACCAGTGTCGGAGGGCTCAATCAGCCCCAGCATTTT
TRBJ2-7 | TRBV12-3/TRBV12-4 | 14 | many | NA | CASSLQGLAYEQYF | TGTGCCAGCAGCCTACAGGGATTGGCCTACGAGCAGTACTTC
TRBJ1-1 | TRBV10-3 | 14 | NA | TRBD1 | CAIRNRGMNTEAFF | TGTGCCATCAGGAACAGGGGAATGAACACTGAAGCTTTCTTT
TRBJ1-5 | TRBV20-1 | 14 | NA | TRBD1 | CSAGGTEINQPQHF | TGCAGTGCGGGTGGGACAGAAATTAATCAGCCCCAGCATTTT
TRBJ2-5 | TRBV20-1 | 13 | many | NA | CSAREPLLETQYF | TGCAGTGCTAGGGAACCGTTGTTGGAGACCCAGTACTTC
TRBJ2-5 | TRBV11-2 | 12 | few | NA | CASSLELAIQYF | TGTGCCAGCAGCTTAGAACTAGCTATCCAGTACTTC
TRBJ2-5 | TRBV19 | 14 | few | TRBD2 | CASSDTSGRKTQYF | TGTGCCAGTAGTGATACTAGCGGGAGAAAGACCCAGTACTTC
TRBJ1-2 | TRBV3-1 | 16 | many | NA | CASSHSDSGPNYGYTF | TGTGCCAGCAGCCATTCCGACAGCGGCCCTAACTATGGCTACACCTTC
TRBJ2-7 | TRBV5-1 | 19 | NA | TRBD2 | CASSLNLPGRAGGAYEQYF | TGCGCCAGCAGCTTGAATCTTCCCGGGAGGGCCGGGGGGGCCTACGAGCAGTACTTC
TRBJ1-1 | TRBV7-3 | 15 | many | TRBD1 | CASSLMTGGRSEAFF | TGTGCCAGCAGCTTAATGACAGGGGGCCGAAGTGAAGCTTTCTTT